Below, one T cell receptor beta chain is given with its context. The authors' processing: Estimation of nucleated cell counts relied on the amplification of reference gene primers. The protocol was immunoSEQ multiplex PCR, while the TCRdb copy is restricted to in-frame clones and leaves out a portion. V and J calls plus clone size are reproduced from that table; the DNA served to infer D and trimming. The data contain 15,000 to 20,000 clones, 70% to 85% of them singletons. With 4 bases removed from V and 1 base from J, the gap between germline ends came to 7 bases. CDR3 length: 14 amino acids. Germline values: CDR1 LNHDA, CDR2 SQIVND (reference sequence). This sample is drawn from a study of blood T cell repertoires in COVID-19. About the study: Sites across the United States, Italy and Spain contributed samples from acute and convalescent COVID-19.

The receptor was isolated from a human donor in a cohort sampled during active COVID-19. The genes are TRBV19 and TRBJ2-2, with D possibly matching TRBD1 (5 bases). Source material: peripheral blood. In nucleotides, the CDR3 is TGTGCCAGTAGTACTCAGGGGAACACCGGGGAGCTGTTTTTT. Translation: CASSTQGNTGELFF.